The sequence of this T cell receptor (beta chain) was determined in a study of response to subunit inactivated influenza vaccine. Study-wide results and limits: The authors put forward the suggestion that each seasonal influenza vaccination may bring in only a limited number of new T cells.

Points on this clonotype: No antigen is known for it.

TCRdb reprocessed the RT-PCR reads with MiXCR, giving one entry per CDR3 protein. The sample lists roughly 620,000 distinct CDR3 sequences, approximately 10% seen once, with 8% to 13% in the top ten. The germline V gene has CDR1 KGHDR and CDR2 SFDVKD. V shed 5 bases and J shed 4 bases, with 5 bases lying between them. CDR3 length: 12 amino acids. A further study also used this sample, focusing on T cells expressing NK-cell markers. That work contributes: It was by 5'RACE template switching with UMIs that TCR beta cDNA was made. Sorting in several experiments was restricted by an anti-gamma-delta TCR antibody to alpha-beta TCR T cells.

V usage is TRBV24-1 and J usage is TRBJ1-5; D unclear. The origin of this receptor is a man aged 50 or older who received an inactivated influenza vaccine. The sequencing here drew on PBMCs from blood, taken on the day of vaccination. The CDR3 region has the DNA TGTGCCACCAGTGTTTCAAATCAGCCCCAGCATTTT. This codes for CATSVSNQPQHF.